This TCR beta chain was captured by sequencing in a study of cytomegalovirus exposure and HLA in healthy donors. Overall study: The use of the same platform for the 95 to 150 validation repertoires and the roughly 700 first-cohort repertoires was reported by a later analysis.

The donors were part of the roughly 110-subject validation cohort, which stood apart from the roughly 670-subject first cohort. Notes on this clone: Its cognate antigen is unknown.

Assay: immunoSEQ multiplex PCR; the TCRdb copy retains only in-frame clones and omits some. This table holds some 140,000 clones, approximately 86% found once. The V and J ends lost 3 bases and 0 bases respectively, with 18 bases between them. The CDR3 has 18 amino acids. Germline CDR1 is SGHDN and CDR2 is FVKESK. Whole-study findings and limits: Rarity held for most TCR sequences, but there were some public TCRs that occurred in many donors. According to a later analysis, TCR clusters from the first cohort tended to co-occur in the 120 or so validation repertoires.

The sequenced material came from PBMCs. This receptor was identified in a man in his late teens or twenties in good health and CMV-seropositive. This chain joins TRBV14 and TRBJ1-3; D might be TRBD1 (6 bases). The CDR3 protein is CASSQTGGLLLSGNTIYF. In nucleotides, the CDR3 is TGTGCCAGCAGCCAGACAGGCGGGCTTCTCCTCTCTGGAAACACCATATATTTT.